This T cell receptor beta chain was identified during a study of cytomegalovirus exposure and HLA in healthy donors. Study-wide results and limits: DRB1 showed the most TCR associations and HLA-C the fewest in a later analysis, as rates varied by HLA locus. Earlier findings revealed that most TCR beta V segments proved productive either about 90% or about 30% of the time.

In the case of this clone: What it binds is not known.

Germline V gives CDR1 SGHDT, CDR2 YYEEEE. Trimming shortened V by 4 bases and J by 1 base, and 11 bases separated the two germline ends. CDR3 length equals 14 residues. The primer mix had 60 Vbeta and 13 Jbeta primers. Some clones are missing from TCRdb's copy, which holds only in-frame ones; the method was immunoSEQ multiplex PCR. Altogether fewer than 250,000 clones are present, 70% to 80% being singletons, with the ten largest covering around 15%. The chain recombines TRBV5-6 with TRBJ1-1; TRBD1 is a possible D gene (6 bases). Material: PBMCs. This clonotype originated in a man aged 35 to 55 in good health and CMV-seronegative. CDR3 DNA sequence: TGTGCCAGCAGCCTCGGACAGCCGAACACTGAAGCTTTCTTT. Translating gives CASSLGQPNTEAFF.